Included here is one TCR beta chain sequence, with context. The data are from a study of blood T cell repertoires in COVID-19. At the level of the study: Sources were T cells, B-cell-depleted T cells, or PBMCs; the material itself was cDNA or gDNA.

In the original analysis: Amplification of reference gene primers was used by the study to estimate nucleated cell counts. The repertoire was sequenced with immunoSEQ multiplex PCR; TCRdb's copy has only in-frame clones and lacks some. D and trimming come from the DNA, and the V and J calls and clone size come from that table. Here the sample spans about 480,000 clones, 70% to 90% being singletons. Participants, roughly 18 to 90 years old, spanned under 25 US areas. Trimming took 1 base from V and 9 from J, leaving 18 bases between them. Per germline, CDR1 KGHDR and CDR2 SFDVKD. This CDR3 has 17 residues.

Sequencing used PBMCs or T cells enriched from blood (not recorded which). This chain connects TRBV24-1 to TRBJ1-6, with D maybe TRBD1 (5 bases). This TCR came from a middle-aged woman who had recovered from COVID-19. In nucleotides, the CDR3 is TGTGCCACCAGTGATTTAAGCAGGCAGGGTTCTGGTTCACCCCTCCACTTT. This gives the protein CATSDLSRQGSGSPLHF.